This TCR beta chain was found in a study of cytomegalovirus exposure and HLA in healthy donors. There are a few counts of this clone. The PCR had 60 Vbeta and 13 Jbeta primers. Data came from immunoSEQ multiplex PCR; TCRdb stores just in-frame clones and leaves some out. The sample lists roughly 97,000 clones, around a tenth occurring once. V lost 2 bases and J 2 bases, leaving 10 bases between the germline ends. The CDR3 spans 14 residues. The germline V gene has CDR1 MNHEY and CDR2 SMNVEV (reference sequence). This clonotype was obtained from a man aged 50 to 59 in good health and CMV-seropositive. Sequenced sample: PBMCs. The rearrangement joins TRBV27 to TRBJ2-7; the D gene is possibly TRBD2 (7 bases). CDR3 protein: CASSLRGGPYEQYF. CDR3 sequence (DNA): TGTGCCAGCAGTTTAAGGGGGGGTCCCTACGAGCAGTACTTC.